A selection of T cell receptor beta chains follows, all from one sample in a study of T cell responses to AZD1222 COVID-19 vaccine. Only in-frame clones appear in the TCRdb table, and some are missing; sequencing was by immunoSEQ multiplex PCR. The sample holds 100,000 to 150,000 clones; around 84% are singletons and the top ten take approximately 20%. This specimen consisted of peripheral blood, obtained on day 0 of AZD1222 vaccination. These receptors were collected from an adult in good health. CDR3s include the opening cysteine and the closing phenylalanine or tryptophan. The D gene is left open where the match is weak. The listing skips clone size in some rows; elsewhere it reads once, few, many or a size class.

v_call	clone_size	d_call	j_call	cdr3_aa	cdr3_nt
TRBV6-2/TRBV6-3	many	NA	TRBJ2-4	CASSQEDIQYF	TGTGCCAGCAGCCAGGAGGACATTCAGTACTTC
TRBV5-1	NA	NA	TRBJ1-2	CASSLAIGGSAYGYTF	TGCGCCAGCAGCTTGGCCATCGGGGGCTCCGCCTATGGCTACACCTTC
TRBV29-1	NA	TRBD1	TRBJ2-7	CSARTGTGLIYEQYF	TGCAGCGCCAGAACCGGGACAGGGTTAATCTACGAGCAGTACTTC
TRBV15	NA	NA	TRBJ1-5	CATSRDDGDGQPQHF	TGTGCCACCAGCAGAGATGACGGGGACGGGCAGCCCCAGCATTTT
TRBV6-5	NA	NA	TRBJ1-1	CASSYSWTNPRNFF	TGTGCCAGCAGTTACTCGTGGACTAATCCCCGAAATTTCTTT
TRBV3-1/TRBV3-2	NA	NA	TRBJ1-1	CASRPIEGVTEAFF	TGTGCCAGCAGACCGATAGAAGGGGTCACTGAAGCTTTCTTT
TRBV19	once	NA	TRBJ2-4	CASSIEGPRIQYF	TGTGCCAGTAGTATAGAGGGACCGAGGATTCAGTACTTC
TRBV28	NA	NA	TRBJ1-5	CASSTRSPQPQHF	TGTGCCAGCAGTACTCGATCTCCCCAGCCCCAGCATTTT
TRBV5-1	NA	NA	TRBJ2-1	CASSLDAAANEQFF	TGCGCCAGCAGCTTGGATGCGGCCGCTAATGAGCAGTTCTTC
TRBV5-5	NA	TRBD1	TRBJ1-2	CASSLGTGRLNYGYTF	TGTGCCAGCAGCCTAGGGACAGGGCGACTAAACTATGGCTACACCTTC